This T cell receptor (beta chain) was identified during a study of T cells in Graves' hyperthyroidism and ophthalmopathy. Germline loops: CDR1 SGHVS, CDR2 FNYEAQ. The CDR3 runs to 18 residues. V gave up 5 bases and J gave up 3 bases, with 20 bases separating them. RNA transcripts were the template for amplifying TCR beta CDR3 regions. TCR CDR3 underwent first-round RT-PCR with the HTBI primer set. TCRdb analysed the multiplex PCR reads with MiXCR anew, one entry per CDR3 protein. The data show about 700,000 distinct CDR3 sequences, with just under 45% seen just once and about 7.7% held by the top ten.

This sequence originates from an adult man with Graves' disease, either hyperthyroidism or ophthalmopathy (not recorded which). Sequenced material: peripheral blood or thyroid tissue (not recorded which). The chain uses TRBV7-6 and TRBJ1-6; D is perhaps TRBD1 (6 bases). CDR3 bases: TGTGCCAGCAGCGCCCGGAGCGGGGGGCAGGGCTATAATTCACCCCTCCACTTT. It codes for CASSARSGGQGYNSPLHF. Using reference TRBV7-6 and TRBJ1-6 for the parts outside the CDR3, the full variable domain is GAGVSQSPRYKVTKRGQDVALRCDPISGHVSLYWYRQALGQGPEFLTYFNYEAQQDKSGLPNDRFSAERPEGSISTLTIQRTEQRDSAMYRCASSARSGGQGYNSPLHFGNGTRLTVT.